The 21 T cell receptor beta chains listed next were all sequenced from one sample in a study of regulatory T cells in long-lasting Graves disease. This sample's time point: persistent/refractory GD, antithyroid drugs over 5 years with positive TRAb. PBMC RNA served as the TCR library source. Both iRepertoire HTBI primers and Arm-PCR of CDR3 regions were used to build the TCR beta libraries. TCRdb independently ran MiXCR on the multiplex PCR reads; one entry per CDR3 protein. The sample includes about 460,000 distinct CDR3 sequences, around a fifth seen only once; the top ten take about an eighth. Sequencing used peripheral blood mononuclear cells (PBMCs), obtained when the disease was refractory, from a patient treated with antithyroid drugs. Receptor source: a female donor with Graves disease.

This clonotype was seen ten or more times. CDR3 sequence: CASSIGLAPGELFF. DNA of the CDR3: TGTGCCAGCAGCATCGGACTAGCCCCCGGGGAGCTGTTTTTT. The chain couples TRBV7-2 to TRBJ2-2; 8 bases line up with TRBD2. J was trimmed by 6 bases and V by 5 bases; bases with no gene match: 5. Per the germline V gene, CDR1 is SGHTA and CDR2 is FQGNSA. This CDR3 is built from 14 residues.

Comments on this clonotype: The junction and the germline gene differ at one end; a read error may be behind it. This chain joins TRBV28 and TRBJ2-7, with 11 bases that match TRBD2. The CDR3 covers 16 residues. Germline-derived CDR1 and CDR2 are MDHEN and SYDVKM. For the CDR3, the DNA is TGTGCCGGCAGTTTATTAAGGCTAGCGGGAGGTCACGAGCAGTACTTC. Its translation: CAGSLLRLAGGHEQYF.

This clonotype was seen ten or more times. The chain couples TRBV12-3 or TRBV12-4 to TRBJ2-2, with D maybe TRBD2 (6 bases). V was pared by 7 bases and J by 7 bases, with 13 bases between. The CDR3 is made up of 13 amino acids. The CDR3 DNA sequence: TGTGCCAGCACGGGCTCGGGGGTCGGGGAGCTGTTTTTT. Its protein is CASTGSGVGELFF.

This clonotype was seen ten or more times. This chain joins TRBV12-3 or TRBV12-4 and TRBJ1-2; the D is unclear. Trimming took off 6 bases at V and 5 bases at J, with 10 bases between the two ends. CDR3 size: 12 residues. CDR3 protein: CASSPGSYGYTF. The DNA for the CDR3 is TGTGCCAGCAGCCCCGGAAGTTATGGCTACACCTTC.

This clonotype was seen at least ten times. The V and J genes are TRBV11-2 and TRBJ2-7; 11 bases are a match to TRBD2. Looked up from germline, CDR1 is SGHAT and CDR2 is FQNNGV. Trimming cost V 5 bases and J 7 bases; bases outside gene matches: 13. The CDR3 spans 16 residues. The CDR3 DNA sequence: TGTGCCAGCAGCCCAGGTCGTAGCGGGGGGGACGGTGAGCAGTACTTC. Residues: CASSPGRSGGDGEQYF.

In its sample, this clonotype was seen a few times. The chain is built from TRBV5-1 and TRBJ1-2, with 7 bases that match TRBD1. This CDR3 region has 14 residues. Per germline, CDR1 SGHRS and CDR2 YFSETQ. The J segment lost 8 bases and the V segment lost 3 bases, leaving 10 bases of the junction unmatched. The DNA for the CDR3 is TGCGCCAGCAGCTCAACCGGGACAGCGGGCGGCTACACCTTC. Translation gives CASSSTGTAGGYTF.

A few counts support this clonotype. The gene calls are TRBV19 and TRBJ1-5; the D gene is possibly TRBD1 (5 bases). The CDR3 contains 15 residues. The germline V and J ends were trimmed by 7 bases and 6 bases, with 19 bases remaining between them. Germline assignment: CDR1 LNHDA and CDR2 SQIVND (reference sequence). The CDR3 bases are TGTGCCAGTACTCCGGGGGGGGGAGGAACTCAGCCCCAGCATTTT. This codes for CASTPGGGGTQPQHF.

The CDR3 DNA reads TGTGCCTGGAGTCTCGGACAGAGCACTGAAGCTTTCTTT. It encodes CAWSLGQSTEAFF. The chain joins TRBV30 to TRBJ1-1; TRBD1 might be the D (6 bases). Germline values: CDR1 GTSNPN, CDR2 SVGIG (reference sequence). The CDR3 sequence is 13 residues long. Trimming pared 2 bases from V and 4 bases from J, leaving 11 bases between.

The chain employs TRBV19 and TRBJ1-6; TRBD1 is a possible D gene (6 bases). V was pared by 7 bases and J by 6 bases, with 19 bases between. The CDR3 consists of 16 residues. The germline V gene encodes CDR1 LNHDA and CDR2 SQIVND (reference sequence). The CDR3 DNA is TGTGCCAGTACTCAATTCAACAGGGAGGTTAATTCACCCCTCCACTTT. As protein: CASTQFNREVNSPLHF.

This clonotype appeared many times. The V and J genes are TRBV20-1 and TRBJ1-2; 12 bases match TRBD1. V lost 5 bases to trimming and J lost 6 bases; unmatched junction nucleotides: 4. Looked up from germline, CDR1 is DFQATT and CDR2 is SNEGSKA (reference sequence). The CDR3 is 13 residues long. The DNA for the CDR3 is TGCAGTGCTCGGGACAGGGGGCTTGATGGCTACACCTTC. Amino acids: CSARDRGLDGYTF.

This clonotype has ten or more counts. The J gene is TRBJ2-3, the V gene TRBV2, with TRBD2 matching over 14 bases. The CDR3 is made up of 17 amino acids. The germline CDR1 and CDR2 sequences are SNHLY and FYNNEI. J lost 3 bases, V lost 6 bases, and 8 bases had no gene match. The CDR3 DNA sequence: TGTGCCAGCAGACCGGGACTAGCGGGAGTGGGGACAGATACGCAGTATTTT. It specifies CASRPGLAGVGTDTQYF.

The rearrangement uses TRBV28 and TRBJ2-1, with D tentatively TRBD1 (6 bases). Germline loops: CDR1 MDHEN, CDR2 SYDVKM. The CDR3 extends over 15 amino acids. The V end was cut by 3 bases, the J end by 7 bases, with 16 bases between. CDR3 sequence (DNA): TGTGCCAGCAGTTTCTTCAGGGGATCCCTTAATGAGCAGTTCTTC. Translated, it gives CASSFFRGSLNEQFF.

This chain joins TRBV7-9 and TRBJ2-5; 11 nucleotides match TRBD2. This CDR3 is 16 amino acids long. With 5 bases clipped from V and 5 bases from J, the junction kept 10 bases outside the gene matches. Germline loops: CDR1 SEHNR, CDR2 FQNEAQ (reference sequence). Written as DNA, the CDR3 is TGTGCCAGCAGCCCAAAGTGGGCTAGCGGGGGGGAGACCCAGTACTTC. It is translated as CASSPKWASGGETQYF.

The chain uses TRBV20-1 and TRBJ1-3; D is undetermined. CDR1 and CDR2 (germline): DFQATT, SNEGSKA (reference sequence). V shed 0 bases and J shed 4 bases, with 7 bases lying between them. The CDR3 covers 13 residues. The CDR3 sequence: CSARDGSGNTIYF. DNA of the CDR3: TGCAGTGCTAGAGATGGTTCCGGAAACACCATATATTTT.

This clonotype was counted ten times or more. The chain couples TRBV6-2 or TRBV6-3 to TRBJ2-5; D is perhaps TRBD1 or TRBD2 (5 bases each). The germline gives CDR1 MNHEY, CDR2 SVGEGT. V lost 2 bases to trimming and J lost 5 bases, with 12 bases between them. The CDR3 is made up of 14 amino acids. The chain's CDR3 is CASSYDSRGETQYF. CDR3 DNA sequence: TGTGCCAGCAGTTACGACAGTCGCGGGGAGACCCAGTACTTC.

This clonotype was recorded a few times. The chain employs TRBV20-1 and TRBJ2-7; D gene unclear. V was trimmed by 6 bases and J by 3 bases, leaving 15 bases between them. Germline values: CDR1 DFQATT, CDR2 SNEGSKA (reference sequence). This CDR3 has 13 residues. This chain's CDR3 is CSAYPPGLYEQYF. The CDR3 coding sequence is TGCAGTGCGTACCCTCCCGGGCTCTACGAGCAGTACTTC.

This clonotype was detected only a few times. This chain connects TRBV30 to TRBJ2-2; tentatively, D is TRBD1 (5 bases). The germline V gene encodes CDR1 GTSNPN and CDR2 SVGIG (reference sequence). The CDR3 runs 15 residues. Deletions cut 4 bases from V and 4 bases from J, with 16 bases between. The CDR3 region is CAWISTARRTGELFF. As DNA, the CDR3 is TGTGCCTGGATATCGACAGCCCGCCGCACCGGGGAGCTGTTTTTT.

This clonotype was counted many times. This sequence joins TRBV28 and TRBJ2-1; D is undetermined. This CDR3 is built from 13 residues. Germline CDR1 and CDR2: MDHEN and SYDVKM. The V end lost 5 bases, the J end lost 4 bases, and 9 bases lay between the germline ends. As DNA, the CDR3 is TGTGCCAGCAGTAGGTTCGCTTACAATGAGCAGTTCTTC. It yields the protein CASSRFAYNEQFF.

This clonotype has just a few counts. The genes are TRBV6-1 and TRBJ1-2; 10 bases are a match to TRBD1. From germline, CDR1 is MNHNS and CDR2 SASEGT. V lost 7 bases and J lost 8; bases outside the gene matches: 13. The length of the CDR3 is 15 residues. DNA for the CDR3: TGTGCCAGCACATTACTCCGGGACAGGGGTGACGGCTACACCTTC. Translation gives CASTLLRDRGDGYTF.

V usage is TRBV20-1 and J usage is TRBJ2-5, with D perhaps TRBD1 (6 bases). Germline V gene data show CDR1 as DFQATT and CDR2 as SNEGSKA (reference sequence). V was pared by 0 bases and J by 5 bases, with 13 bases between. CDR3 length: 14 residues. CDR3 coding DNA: TGCAGTGCTAGAGATGCCCAGGGGATGGAGACCCAGTACTTC. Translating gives CSARDAQGMETQYF.

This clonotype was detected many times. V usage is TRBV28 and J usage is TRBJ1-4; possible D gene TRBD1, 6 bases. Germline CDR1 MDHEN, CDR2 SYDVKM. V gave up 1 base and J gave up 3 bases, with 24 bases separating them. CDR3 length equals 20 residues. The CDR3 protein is CASSLSNWVGQRRANEKLFF. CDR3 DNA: TGTGCCAGCAGTTTATCGAATTGGGTGGGACAAAGGAGAGCTAATGAAAAACTGTTTTTT.